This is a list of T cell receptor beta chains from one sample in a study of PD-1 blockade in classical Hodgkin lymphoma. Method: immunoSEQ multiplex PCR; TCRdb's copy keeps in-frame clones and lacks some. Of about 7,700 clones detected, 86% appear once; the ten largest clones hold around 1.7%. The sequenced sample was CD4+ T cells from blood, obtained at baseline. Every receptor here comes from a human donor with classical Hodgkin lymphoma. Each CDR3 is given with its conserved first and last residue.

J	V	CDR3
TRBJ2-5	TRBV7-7	CASSPGTGEETQYF
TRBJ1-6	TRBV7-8	CASSLTQGALSPLHF
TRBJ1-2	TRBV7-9	CASSLEAGRGYTF
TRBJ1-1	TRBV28	CATHRGLAFF
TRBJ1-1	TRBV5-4	CASSRGGNVNTEAFF
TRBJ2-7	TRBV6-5	CASSYKGSSYEQYF
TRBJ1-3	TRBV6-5	CASSTGGNTIYF
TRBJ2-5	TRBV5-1	CASSFQETQYF
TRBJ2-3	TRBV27	CASSLSRTGVRYTDTQYF
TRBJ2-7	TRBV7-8	CASSRYDEQYF
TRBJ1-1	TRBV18	CASYGQGLNTEAFF
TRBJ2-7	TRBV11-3	CASSRLSGTEYEQYF
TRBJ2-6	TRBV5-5	CASSLLDPTSGGANVLTF
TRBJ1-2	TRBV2	CATSIDRGDYGYTF
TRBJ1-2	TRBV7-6	CASSLSSDGWGNYGYTF
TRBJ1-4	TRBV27	CASSLIGGGNEKLFF
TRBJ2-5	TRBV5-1	CASSLGQGGETQYF
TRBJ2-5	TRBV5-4	CASRTGKFQETQYF
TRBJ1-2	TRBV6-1	CASIPSASGYGYTF
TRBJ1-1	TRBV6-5	CASSYRGRTEAFF
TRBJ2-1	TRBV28	CASSPASAGRSNEQFF
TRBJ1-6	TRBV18	CASSPRSRTGGHSPLHF